The 14 T cell receptor beta chains below were found in one sample sequenced in a study of blood T cell repertoires in COVID-19. Measured with immunoSEQ multiplex PCR; TCRdb has only the in-frame clones, and not every one. The profile shows approximately 190,000 clones, roughly 82% of them singletons. Input material: peripheral blood. The receptor source for this set is a young woman with acute or convalescent COVID-19.

The V and J genes are TRBV30 and TRBJ2-7, with 12 positions matching TRBD2. The CDR3 extends over 14 amino acids. V shed 2 bases and J 7 bases; nucleotides not matched to a gene: 6. From germline, CDR1 is GTSNPN and CDR2 SVGIG (reference sequence). CDR3 loop: CAWSRGLAGLEQYF. The DNA of the CDR3 is TGTGCCTGGAGTAGGGGACTAGCGGGTTTGGAGCAGTACTTC.

This chain joins TRBV2 and TRBJ2-7; possibly TRBD1 for D (6 bases). The CDR3 is made up of 14 amino acids. The V end lost 1 base, the J end lost 2 bases, and 9 bases lay between the germline ends. Germline V gene lookup returns CDR1 SNHLY and CDR2 FYNNEI. This CDR3 reads CASSEVRQAYEQYF. The CDR3 DNA sequence: TGTGCCAGCAGTGAAGTCCGACAGGCCTACGAGCAGTACTTC.

The chain carries TRBV29-1 and TRBJ2-5; 7 bases map to TRBD2. From germline, CDR1 is SQVTM and CDR2 ANQGSEA. The CDR3 is 14 residues long. J was trimmed by 0 bases and V by 8 bases; bases with no gene match: 9. The CDR3, as DNA: TGCAGCTCACGGACTAGGATCAACCAAGAGACCCAGTACTTC. Encoded protein: CSSRTRINQETQYF.

The chain couples TRBV5-6 to TRBJ1-1, with 8 bases fitting TRBD1. CDR3 length: 15 residues. J was trimmed by 0 bases and V by 3 bases; bases with no gene match: 4. Germline V gene lookup returns CDR1 SGHDT and CDR2 YYEEEE. The CDR3 here is CASSYGDRLNTEAFF. CDR3 sequence (DNA): TGTGCCAGCAGCTACGGGGACAGGTTGAACACTGAAGCTTTCTTT.

The chain is built from TRBV7-2 and TRBJ1-1, with unresolved D. The CDR3 totals 12 residues. Germline CDR1 SGHTA, CDR2 FQGNSA. The V and J ends lost 2 bases and 7 bases respectively, with 8 bases between them. CDR3 residues: CASSLPGLEAFF. The CDR3 DNA is TGTGCCAGCAGCTTACCCGGACTTGAAGCTTTCTTT.

The chain recombines TRBV4-3 with TRBJ2-5, with 11 positions matching TRBD1. The germline V gene encodes CDR1 LGHNA and CDR2 YSLEER. The ends lost 1 base at V and 5 bases at J; junction bases unmatched: 6. CDR3 size: 16 residues. The CDR3 spells CASSQGFGTGGETQYF. CDR3 in DNA: TGCGCCAGCAGCCAAGGGTTTGGGACAGGGGGTGAGACCCAGTACTTC.

The gene calls are TRBV11-2 and TRBJ1-2, with 7 bases matching TRBD1. V shed 0 bases and J 5 bases; nucleotides not matched to a gene: 6. The CDR3 contains 15 residues. In germline, CDR1 is SGHAT, CDR2 FQNNGV. Here the CDR3 reads CASSLEAGQEYGYTF. Here the CDR3 DNA reads TGTGCCAGCAGCTTAGAAGCCGGACAGGAATATGGCTACACCTTC. The complete variable domain, with remaining parts taken from reference TRBV11-2 and TRBJ1-2, reads EAGVAQSPRYKIIEKRQSVAFWCNPISGHATLYWYQQILGQGPKLLIQFQNNGVVDDSQLPKDRFSAERLKGVDSTLKIQPAKLEDSAVYLCASSLEAGQEYGYTFGSGTRLTVV.

The rearrangement links TRBV27 to TRBJ1-6, with D possibly matching TRBD1 (6 bases). The CDR3 loop spans 12 amino acids. Trimming stripped 3 bases from V and 13 bases from J, with 10 bases between. The germline V gene encodes CDR1 MNHEY and CDR2 SMNVEV (reference sequence). CDR3 in amino acids: CASSFGGLPLHF. DNA for the CDR3: TGTGCCAGCAGTTTTGGGGGCCTGCCCCTCCACTTT.

The chain is built from TRBV4-2 and TRBJ1-1; 10 bases fit TRBD1. The germline V gene encodes CDR1 LGHNA and CDR2 YNFKEQ. V shed 4 bases, J shed 1 base, and the junction held 3 bases outside the gene matches. The CDR3 sequence is 15 residues long. CDR3 region: CASSLTGGQNTEAFF. The CDR3 DNA is TGTGCCAGCAGCCTGACAGGGGGCCAGAACACTGAAGCTTTCTTT.

This sequence joins TRBV12-3 or TRBV12-4 and TRBJ2-1, with TRBD1 matching 7 bases. The CDR3 sequence is 13 residues long. V was pared by 5 bases and J by 10 bases, with 8 bases of the junction left unmatched. This CDR3 is CASSGPGQREQFF. The CDR3 DNA is TGTGCCAGCAGTGGCCCGGGACAGAGGGAGCAGTTCTTC.

The chain recombines TRBV5-6 with TRBJ1-5, with a tentative D call TRBD1 (5 bases). This CDR3 contains 16 residues. Germline lookup yields CDR1 SGHDT and CDR2 YYEEEE. V lost 1 base, J lost 2 bases, and 13 bases lay in between. CDR3 DNA sequence: TGTGCCAGCAGCTTGTATTACGGCAGGGGCAATCAGCCCCAGCATTTT. Encoded protein: CASSLYYGRGNQPQHF.

This clone was seen just once. The V gene is TRBV27, the J gene TRBJ1-2; a possible D gene is TRBD1 (6 bases). V was pared by 5 bases and J by 3 bases, with 16 bases between. CDR1 and CDR2 (germline): MNHEY, SMNVEV (reference sequence). The CDR3 length is 15 residues. CDR3 amino acids: CASSPSTGSHYGYTF. CDR3 coding DNA: TGTGCCAGCAGTCCATCGACAGGTTCGCACTATGGCTACACCTTC.

The chain is built from TRBV6-5 and TRBJ1-2, with a weak D call TRBD1 (5 bases). CDR1 MNHEY and CDR2 SVGAGI come from the germline V gene. The CDR3 covers 13 residues. V lost 0 bases to trimming and J lost 6 bases, with 8 bases between them. The CDR3 loop is CASSYSTVDGYTF. Written as DNA, the CDR3 is TGTGCCAGCAGTTACTCGACAGTCGATGGCTACACCTTC.

The chain recombines TRBV30 with TRBJ2-6; TRBD1 is a possible D gene (6 bases). Germline V gives CDR1 GTSNPN, CDR2 SVGIG (reference sequence). V lost 6 bases and J 1 base, leaving 10 bases between the germline ends. There are 14 residues in the CDR3. Here the CDR3 reads CACLQGSGANVLTF. For the CDR3, the DNA is TGTGCCTGCCTACAGGGTTCTGGGGCCAACGTCCTGACTTTC.